This paragraph reports one T cell receptor beta chain. The sample has other DNA sequences that encode this CDR3 too. TCRdb's table, derived via immunoSEQ multiplex PCR, lists solely in-frame clones and lacks some. This sample has roughly 100,000 clones, with 80% to 90% found just once. The ends were cut back, 3 bases at V and 4 bases at J, with 10 bases in the middle. The CDR3 sequence is 13 residues long. Germline CDR1 MNHEY, CDR2 SMNVEV (reference sequence). The data originate from a study of T cell responses to AZD1222 COVID-19 vaccine. Sequenced here: peripheral blood, sampled 28 days after the second AZD1222 dose. The TCR sequence derives from an adult who received the AZD1222 COVID-19 vaccine. V is TRBV27 and J is TRBJ2-7; no clear D gene. DNA of the CDR3: TGTGCCAGCAGTTTGACTGCGGCATACGAGCAGTACTTC. Its protein product is CASSLTAAYEQYF.